This TCR beta chain was obtained from a study of technical replicates of blood from a handful of donors. Per germline, CDR1 LGHNA and CDR2 YNFKEQ. V was cut by 1 base and J by 3 bases, with 12 bases left in between. This CDR3 region has 15 residues. Produced via immunoSEQ multiplex PCR; TCRdb's table is partial and in-frame only. The sample holds tens of thousands of clones, 95% to 98% seen once. The chain uses TRBV4-2 and TRBJ1-1, with unresolved D. The source material was T cells isolated from PBMCs. This receptor was identified in a human donor in good health. CDR3 region: CASSQGEGLDTEAFF. The CDR3 bases are TGTGCCAGCAGCCAAGGTGAGGGTTTAGACACTGAAGCTTTCTTT.